This T cell receptor beta chain was identified during a study of T cell changes during pregnancy in multiple sclerosis. Assay: immunoSEQ multiplex PCR; the TCRdb copy retains only in-frame clones and omits some. The sample has under 40,000 clones, more than 85% seen once. This CDR3 contains 15 residues. Per the germline V gene, CDR1 is SGHKS and CDR2 is YYEKEE (reference sequence). After removal of 0 bases from V and 0 bases from J, the junction contained 1 base not matched to a gene. The sequenced sample was CD4+ T cells from peripheral blood mononuclear cells, obtained in the second trimester of pregnancy. The clonotype comes from a female donor with multiple sclerosis, enrolled in a pregnancy study. This rearrangement joins TRBV5-5 to TRBJ2-3; 7 bases agree with TRBD2. In DNA, the CDR3 is TGTGCCAGCAGCTTGGTTAGCGGGAGCACAGATACGCAGTATTTT. Translating it yields CASSLVSGSTDTQYF.